These T cell receptor beta chains were read from a single sample in a study of OX40 agonist ivuxolimab in advanced cancers. TCRdb's table, derived via immunoSEQ multiplex PCR, lists solely in-frame clones and lacks some. The table shows 75,000 to 80,000 clones, with under 90% occurring only once. The specimen comprised CD4+ or CD8+ T cells sorted from blood, sampled in a trial of the OX40 agonist ivuxolimab. Receptor source: an adult with an advanced solid tumor such as melanoma, head and neck, liver or kidney cancer. The conserved cysteine and the conserved F or W are not part of the CDR3 here. D genes are given only for firm matches.

V	D	CDR3
TRBV12-5	-	ASGLVPGLGGESRYNEQF
TRBV7-9	-	ASSLGWRDPRGSTGELF
TRBV29-1	-	SVELANYGYT
TRBV5-4	TRBD1	ASSFAGTARGLFNEKLF
TRBV7-8	-	ASSLELAYYNEQF
TRBV20-1	-	SARDQGGYT
TRBV19	TRBD1	ASSRLGTGHEQY
TRBV5-1	-	ASSLGDERSYEQY
TRBV7-2	-	ASSLDSITGELF
TRBV9	TRBD1	ASSEDRGHGYT
TRBV27	-	ASSPLGEWDTEAF
TRBV2	-	ASSPMGLSYEQY
TRBV19	TRBD1	AIDRGGIIY
TRBV28	TRBD1	ASTIRRGLAGSPLH
TRBV5-4	-	ASSLDGSVFNTEAF
TRBV7-9	-	ASSYRELGTEAF
TRBV2	-	ASQGGSSYNEQF
TRBV28	-	ASSLDPSSYNSPLH
TRBV7-6	-	ASSLSTGGLGEQY
TRBV15	-	ATSRDLIVEQF
TRBV5-1	-	ASSLQHGRAYEQY
TRBV19	-	ASSPGRGETQY
TRBV6-1	-	ASSKGTYGYT
TRBV6-1	-	ASSLGRGGYT
TRBV7-2	-	ASTGRGGYYEQF
TRBV5-1	-	ASRQLTNTGELF
TRBV11-3	-	ASSLGGLRTEAF
TRBV5-1	-	ASSLWGTDEKLF
TRBV5-1	-	ASSLGGLAWGYEQY
TRBV5-6	-	ASSLLGGADAYNEQF
TRBV28	-	ASKTSGHQPQH
TRBV6-1	-	ASSEGWRAYNEQF
TRBV7-6	TRBD1	ASSPGGGSYEQY
TRBV27	-	ASSTIRDQPQH
TRBV15	-	ATSRDRGGYGYT
TRBV19	-	ASSPRAGLNTEAF
TRBV5-1	-	ASTPTSTSTDTQY
TRBV5-1	-	ASSTGPYFYNEQF
TRBV19	-	APRTGDRSEAF
TRBV9	-	ASSPRSDGRLAYEQY
TRBV28	-	ASSLQVGYNEQF
TRBV5-1	-	ASSLYRGQETQY
TRBV9	-	ASSFGTRDSAAEQF
TRBV11-2	TRBD2	ASSDSGKRTDTQY
TRBV29-1	-	SGYRNYEQY
TRBV9	-	ASSPRGGGYT
TRBV5-1	TRBD2	ASRAGTTNTGELL
TRBV2	-	ASSAGPQGTLNEKLF
TRBV6-6	TRBD2	ASSYPPGLVDYEQY
TRBV6-1	-	ASSEGTYADTEAF
TRBV27	-	ASSLLYSSGANVLT
TRBV28	-	ASSFGQPSTDTQY
TRBV30	TRBD1	AWSVGGGGEKLF
TRBV19	-	ASSSRQALNSPLH
TRBV7-9	-	ASSYGGRSTEAF